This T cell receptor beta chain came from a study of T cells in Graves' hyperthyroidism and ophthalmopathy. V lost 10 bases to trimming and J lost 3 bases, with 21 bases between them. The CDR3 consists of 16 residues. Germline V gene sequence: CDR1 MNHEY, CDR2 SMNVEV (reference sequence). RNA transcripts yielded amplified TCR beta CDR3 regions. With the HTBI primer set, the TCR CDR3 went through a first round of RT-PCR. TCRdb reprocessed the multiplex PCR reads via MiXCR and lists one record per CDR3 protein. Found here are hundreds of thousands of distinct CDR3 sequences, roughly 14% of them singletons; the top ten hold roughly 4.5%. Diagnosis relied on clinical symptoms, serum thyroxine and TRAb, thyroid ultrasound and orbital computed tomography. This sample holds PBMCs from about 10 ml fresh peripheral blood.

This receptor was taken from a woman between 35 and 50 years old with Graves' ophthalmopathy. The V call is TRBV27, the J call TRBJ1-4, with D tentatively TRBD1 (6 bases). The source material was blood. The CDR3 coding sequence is TGTGCCATAAGGGGGTGGTTGGACGGACCTAATGAAAAACTGTTTTTT. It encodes CAIRGWLDGPNEKLFF.